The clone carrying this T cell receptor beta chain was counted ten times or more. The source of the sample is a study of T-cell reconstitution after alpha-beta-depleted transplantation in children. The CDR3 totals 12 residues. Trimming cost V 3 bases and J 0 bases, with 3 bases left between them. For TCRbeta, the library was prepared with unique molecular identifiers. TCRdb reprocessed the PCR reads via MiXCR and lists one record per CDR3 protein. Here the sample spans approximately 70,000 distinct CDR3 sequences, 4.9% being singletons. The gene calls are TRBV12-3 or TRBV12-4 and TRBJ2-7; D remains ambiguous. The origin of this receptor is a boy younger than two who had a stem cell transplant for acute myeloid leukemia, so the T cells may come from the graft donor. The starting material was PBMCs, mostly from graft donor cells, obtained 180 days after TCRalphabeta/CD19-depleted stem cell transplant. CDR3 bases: TGTGCCAGCAGTTTCGGCTCCTACGAGCAGTACTTC. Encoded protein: CASSFGSYEQYF.